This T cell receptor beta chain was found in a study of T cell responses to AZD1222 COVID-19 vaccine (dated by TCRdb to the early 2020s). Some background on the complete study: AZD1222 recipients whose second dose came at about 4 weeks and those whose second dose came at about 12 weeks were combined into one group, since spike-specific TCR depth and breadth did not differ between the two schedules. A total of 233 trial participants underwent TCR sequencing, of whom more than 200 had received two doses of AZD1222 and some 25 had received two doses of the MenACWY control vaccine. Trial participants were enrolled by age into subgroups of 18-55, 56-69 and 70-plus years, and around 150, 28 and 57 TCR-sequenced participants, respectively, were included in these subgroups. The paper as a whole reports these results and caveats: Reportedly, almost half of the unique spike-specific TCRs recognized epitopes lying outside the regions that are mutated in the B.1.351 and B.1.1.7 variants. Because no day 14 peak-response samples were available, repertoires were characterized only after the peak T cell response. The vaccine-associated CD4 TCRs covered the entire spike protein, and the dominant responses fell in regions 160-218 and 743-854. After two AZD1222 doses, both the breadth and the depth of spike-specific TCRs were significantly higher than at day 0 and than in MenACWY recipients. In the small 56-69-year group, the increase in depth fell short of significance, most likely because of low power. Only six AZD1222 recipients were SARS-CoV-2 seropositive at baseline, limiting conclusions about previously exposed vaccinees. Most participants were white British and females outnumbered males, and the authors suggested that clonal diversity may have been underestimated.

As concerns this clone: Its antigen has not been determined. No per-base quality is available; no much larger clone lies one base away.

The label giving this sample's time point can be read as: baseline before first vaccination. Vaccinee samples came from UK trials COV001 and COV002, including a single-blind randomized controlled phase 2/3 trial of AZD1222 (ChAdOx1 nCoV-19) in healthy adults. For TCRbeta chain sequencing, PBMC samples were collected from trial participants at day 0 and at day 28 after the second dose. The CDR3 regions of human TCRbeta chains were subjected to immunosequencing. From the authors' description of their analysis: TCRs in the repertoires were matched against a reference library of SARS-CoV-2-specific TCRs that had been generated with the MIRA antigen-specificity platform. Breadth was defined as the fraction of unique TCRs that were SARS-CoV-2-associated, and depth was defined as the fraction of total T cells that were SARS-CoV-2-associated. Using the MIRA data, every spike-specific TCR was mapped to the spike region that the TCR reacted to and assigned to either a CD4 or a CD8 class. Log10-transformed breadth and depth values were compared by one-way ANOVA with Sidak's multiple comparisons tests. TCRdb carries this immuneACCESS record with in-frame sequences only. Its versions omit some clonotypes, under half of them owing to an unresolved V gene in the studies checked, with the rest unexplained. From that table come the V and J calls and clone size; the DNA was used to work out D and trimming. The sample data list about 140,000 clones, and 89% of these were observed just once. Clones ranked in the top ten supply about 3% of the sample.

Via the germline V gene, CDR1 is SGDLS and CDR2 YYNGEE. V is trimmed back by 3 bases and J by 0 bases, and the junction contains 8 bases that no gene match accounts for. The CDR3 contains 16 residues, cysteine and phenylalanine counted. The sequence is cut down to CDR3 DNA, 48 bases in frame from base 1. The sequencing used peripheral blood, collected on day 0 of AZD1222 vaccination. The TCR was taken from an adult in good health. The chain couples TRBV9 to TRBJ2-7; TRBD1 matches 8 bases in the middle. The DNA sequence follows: TGTGCCAGCAGCGCATTTGACAGGGGCCGCTCCTACGAGCAGTACTTC. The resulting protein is CASSAFDRGRSYEQYF. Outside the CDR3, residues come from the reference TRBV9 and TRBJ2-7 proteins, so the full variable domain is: DSGVTQTPKHLITATGQRVTLRCSPRSGDLSVYWYQQSLDQGLQFLIQYYNGEERAKGNILERFSAQQFPDLHSELNLSSLELGDSALYFCASSAFDRGRSYEQYFGPGTRLTVT.